A single count supports the clone carrying this TCR beta chain. Profiling relied on immunoSEQ multiplex PCR, and the TCRdb table lists in-frame clones only, not all of them. The sample includes under 85,000 clones, 80% to 95% seen only once; the top ten take approximately 0.4%. The data were obtained in a study of technical replicates of blood from several donors. Germline values: CDR1 SGHAT, CDR2 FQNNGV. V shed 2 bases, J shed 1 base, and the junction held 13 bases outside the gene matches. CDR3 length: 18 amino acids. The sequenced material came from T cells isolated from PBMCs. The sequence derives from a human donor in good health. The gene calls are TRBV11-2 and TRBJ1-1; TRBD1 agrees at 7 bases. CDR3 sequence reads: CASSLLGQVSQGNTEAFF. CDR3 bases: TGTGCCAGCAGCTTACTAGGACAGGTCTCCCAGGGGAACACTGAAGCTTTCTTT. The whole variable domain, remainder taken from reference TRBV11-2 and TRBJ1-1, is EAGVAQSPRYKIIEKRQSVAFWCNPISGHATLYWYQQILGQGPKLLIQFQNNGVVDDSQLPKDRFSAERLKGVDSTLKIQPAKLEDSAVYLCASSLLGQVSQGNTEAFFGQGTRLTVV.